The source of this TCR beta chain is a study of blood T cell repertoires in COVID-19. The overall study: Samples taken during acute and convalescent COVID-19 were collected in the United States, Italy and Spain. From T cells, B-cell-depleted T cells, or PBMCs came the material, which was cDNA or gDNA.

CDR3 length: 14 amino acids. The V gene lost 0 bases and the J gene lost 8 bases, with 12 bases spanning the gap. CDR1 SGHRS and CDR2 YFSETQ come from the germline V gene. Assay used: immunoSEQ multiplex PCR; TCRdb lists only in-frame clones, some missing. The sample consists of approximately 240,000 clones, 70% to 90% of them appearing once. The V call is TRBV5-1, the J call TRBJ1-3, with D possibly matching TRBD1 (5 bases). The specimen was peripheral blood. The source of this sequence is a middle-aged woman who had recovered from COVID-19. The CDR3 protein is CASSLDGSGDTIYF. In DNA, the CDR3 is TGCGCCAGCAGCTTGGATGGTTCGGGGGACACCATATATTTT.